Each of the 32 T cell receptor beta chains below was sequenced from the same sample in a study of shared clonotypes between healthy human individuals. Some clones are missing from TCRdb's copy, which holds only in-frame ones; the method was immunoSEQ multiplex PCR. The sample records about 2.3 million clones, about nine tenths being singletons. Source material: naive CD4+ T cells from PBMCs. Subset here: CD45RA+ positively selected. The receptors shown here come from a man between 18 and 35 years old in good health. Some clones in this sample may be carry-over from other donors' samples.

CDR3 DNA sequence: TGTGCCAGCAGACTAGCGGGAGATTTGTACGAGCAGTACTTC. Its translation is CASRLAGDLYEQYF. This chain joins TRBV28 and TRBJ2-7, with TRBD2 matching over 11 bases. V lost 6 bases to trimming and J lost 4 bases; unmatched junction nucleotides: 5. From germline, CDR1 is MDHEN and CDR2 SYDVKM. This CDR3 spans 14 amino acids. The full variable domain, in which reference TRBV28 and TRBJ2-7 provide the parts outside the CDR3, is DVKVTQSSRYLVKRTGEKVFLECVQDMDHENMFWYRQDPGLGLRLIYFSYDVKMKEKGDIPEGYSVSREKKERFSLILESASTNQTSMYLCASRLAGDLYEQYFGPGTRLTVT.

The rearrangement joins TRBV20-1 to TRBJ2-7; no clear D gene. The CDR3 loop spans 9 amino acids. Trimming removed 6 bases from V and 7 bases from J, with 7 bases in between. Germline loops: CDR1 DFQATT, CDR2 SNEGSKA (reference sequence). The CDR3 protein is CSAFAEQYF. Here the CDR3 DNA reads TGCAGTGCATTCGCAGAGCAGTACTTC.

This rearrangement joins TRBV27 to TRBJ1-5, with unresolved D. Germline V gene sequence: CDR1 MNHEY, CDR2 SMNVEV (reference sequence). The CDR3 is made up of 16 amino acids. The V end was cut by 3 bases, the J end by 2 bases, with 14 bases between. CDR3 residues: CASSFGPGGRNQPQHF. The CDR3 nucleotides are TGTGCCAGCAGTTTTGGTCCGGGAGGTCGCAATCAGCCCCAGCATTTT.

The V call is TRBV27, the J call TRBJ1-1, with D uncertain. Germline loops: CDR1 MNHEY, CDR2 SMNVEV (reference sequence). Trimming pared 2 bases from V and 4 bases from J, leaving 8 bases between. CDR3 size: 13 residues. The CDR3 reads CASSLMVGTEAFF. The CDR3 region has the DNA TGTGCCAGCAGTTTAATGGTTGGCACTGAAGCTTTCTTT.

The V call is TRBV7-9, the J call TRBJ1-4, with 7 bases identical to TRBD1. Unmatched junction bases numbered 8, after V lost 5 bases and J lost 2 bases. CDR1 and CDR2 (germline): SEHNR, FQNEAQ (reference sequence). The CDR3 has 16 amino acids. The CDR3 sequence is CASSAQGRGTNEKLFF. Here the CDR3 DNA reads TGTGCCAGCAGCGCTCAAGGCAGGGGGACTAATGAAAAACTGTTTTTT.

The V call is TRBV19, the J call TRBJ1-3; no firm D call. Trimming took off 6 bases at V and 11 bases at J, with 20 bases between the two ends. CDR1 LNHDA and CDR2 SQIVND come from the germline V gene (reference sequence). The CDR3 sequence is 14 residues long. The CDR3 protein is CASRGMMGRDAIYF. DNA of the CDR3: TGTGCCAGTAGGGGCATGATGGGCCGCGACGCCATATATTTT. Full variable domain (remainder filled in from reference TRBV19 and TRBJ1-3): DGGITQSPKYLFRKEGQNVTLSCEQNLNHDAMYWYRQDPGQGLRLIYYSQIVNDFQKGDIAEGYSVSREKKESFPLTVTSAQKNPTAFYLCASRGMMGRDAIYFGEGSWLTVV.

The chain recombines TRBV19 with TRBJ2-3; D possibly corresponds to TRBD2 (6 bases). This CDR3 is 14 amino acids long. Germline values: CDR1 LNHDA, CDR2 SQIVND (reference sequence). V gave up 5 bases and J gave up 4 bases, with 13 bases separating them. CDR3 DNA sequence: TGTGCCAGTAGTGCCTGGGACTCGGCAGATACGCAGTATTTT. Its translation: CASSAWDSADTQYF.

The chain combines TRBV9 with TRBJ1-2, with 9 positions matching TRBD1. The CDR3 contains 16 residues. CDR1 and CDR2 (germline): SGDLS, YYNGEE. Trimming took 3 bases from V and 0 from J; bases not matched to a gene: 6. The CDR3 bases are TGTGCCAGCAGCGCAATAAGGGACAGGGCTAACTATGGCTACACCTTC. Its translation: CASSAIRDRANYGYTF.

CDR3 protein: CASSLGGRPLANYGYTF. As DNA, the CDR3 is TGTGCCAGCAGCTTAGGTGGCAGACCCTTAGCTAACTATGGCTACACCTTC. The chain recombines TRBV11-2 with TRBJ1-2, with D hard to call. The V end was cut by 1 base, the J end by 0 bases, with 15 bases between. Germline V lookup: CDR1 SGHAT, CDR2 FQNNGV. The CDR3 is made up of 17 amino acids.

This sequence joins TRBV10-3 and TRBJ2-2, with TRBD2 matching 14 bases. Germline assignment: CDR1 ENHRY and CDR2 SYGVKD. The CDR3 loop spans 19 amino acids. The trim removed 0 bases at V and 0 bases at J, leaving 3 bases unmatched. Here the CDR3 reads CAISESAGLAGANTGELFF. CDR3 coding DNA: TGTGCCATCAGTGAGTCGGCGGGACTAGCGGGAGCGAACACCGGGGAGCTGTTTTTT.

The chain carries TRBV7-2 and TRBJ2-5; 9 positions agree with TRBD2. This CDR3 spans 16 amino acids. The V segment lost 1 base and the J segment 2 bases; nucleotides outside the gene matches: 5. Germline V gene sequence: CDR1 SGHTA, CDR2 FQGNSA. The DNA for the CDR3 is TGTGCCAGCAGCTTAGTATATAGCGGGGGTCAAGAGACCCAGTACTTC. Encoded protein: CASSLVYSGGQETQYF. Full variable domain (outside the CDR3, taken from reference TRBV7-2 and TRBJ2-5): GAGVSQSPSNKVTEKGKDVELRCDPISGHTALYWYRQSLGQGLEFLIYFQGNSAPDKSGLPSDRFSAERTGGSVSTLTIQRTQQEDSAVYLCASSLVYSGGQETQYFGPGTRLLVL.

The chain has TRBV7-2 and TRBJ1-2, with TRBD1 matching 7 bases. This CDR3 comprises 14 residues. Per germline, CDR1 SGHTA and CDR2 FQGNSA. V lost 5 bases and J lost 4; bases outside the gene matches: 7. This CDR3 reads CASSPGGTVYGYTF. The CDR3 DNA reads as TGTGCCAGCAGCCCCGGTGGGACAGTCTATGGCTACACCTTC.

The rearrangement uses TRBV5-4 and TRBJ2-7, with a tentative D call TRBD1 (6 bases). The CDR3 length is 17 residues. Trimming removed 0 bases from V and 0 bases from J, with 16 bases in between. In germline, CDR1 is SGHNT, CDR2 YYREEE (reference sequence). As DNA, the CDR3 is TGTGCCAGCAGCTTGGGGCCTACAGGGCCCCTCTCCTACGAGCAGTACTTC. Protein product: CASSLGPTGPLSYEQYF. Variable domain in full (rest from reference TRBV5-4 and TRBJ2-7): ETGVTQSPTHLIKTRGQQVTLRCSSQSGHNTVSWYQQALGQGPQFIFQYYREEENGRGNFPPRFSGLQFPNYSSELNVNALELDDSALYLCASSLGPTGPLSYEQYFGPGTRLTVT.

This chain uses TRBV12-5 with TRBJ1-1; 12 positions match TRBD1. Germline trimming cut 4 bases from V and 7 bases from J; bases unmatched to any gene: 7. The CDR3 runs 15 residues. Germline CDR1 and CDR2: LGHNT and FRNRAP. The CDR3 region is CASGSPGQGAFEAFF. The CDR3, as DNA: TGTGCTAGTGGTTCCCCGGGACAGGGGGCCTTTGAAGCTTTCTTT.

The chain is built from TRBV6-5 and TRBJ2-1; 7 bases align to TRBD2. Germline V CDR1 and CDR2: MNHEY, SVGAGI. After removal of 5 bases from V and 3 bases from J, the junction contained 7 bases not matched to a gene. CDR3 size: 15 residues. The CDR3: CASSPSGILYNEQFF. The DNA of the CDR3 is TGTGCCAGCAGTCCAAGCGGGATCCTCTACAATGAGCAGTTCTTC.

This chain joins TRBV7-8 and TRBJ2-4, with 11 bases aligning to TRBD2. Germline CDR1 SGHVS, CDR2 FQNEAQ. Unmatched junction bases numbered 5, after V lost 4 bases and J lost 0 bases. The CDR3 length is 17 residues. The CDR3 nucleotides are TGTGCCAGCAGCTCGGGACTAGCGGAGGGAGCCAAAAACATTCAGTACTTC. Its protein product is CASSSGLAEGAKNIQYF. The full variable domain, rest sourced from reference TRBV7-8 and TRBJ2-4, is GAGVSQSPRYKVAKRGQDVALRCDPISGHVSLFWYQQALGQGPEFLTYFQNEAQLDKSGLPSDRFFAERPEGSVSTLKIQRTQQEDSAVYLCASSSGLAEGAKNIQYFGAGTRLSVL.

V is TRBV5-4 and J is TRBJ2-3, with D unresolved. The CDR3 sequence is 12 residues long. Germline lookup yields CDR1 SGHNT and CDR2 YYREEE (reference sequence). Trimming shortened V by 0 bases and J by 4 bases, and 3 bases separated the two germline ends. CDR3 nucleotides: TGTGCCAGCAGCTTGGTCCCAGATACGCAGTATTTT. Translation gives CASSLVPDTQYF.

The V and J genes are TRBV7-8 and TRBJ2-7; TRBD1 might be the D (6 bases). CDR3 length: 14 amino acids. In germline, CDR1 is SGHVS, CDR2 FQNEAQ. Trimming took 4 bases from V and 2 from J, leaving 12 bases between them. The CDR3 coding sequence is TGTGCCAGCAGCTCCTCGAAGGGGGCCTACGAGCAGTACTTC. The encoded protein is CASSSSKGAYEQYF.

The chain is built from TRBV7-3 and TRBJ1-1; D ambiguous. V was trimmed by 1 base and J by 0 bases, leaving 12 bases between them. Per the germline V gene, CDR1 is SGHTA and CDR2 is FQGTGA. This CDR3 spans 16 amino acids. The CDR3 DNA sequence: TGTGCCAGCAGCTTAAGTTCACCGAATCTGAACACTGAAGCTTTCTTT. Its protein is CASSLSSPNLNTEAFF.

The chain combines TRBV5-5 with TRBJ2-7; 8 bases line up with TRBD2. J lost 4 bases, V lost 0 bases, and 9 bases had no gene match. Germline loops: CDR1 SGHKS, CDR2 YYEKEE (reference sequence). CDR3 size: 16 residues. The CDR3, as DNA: TGTGCCAGCAGCTTGGATTCGGGAGGGCCTAAGTACGAGCAGTACTTC. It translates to CASSLDSGGPKYEQYF. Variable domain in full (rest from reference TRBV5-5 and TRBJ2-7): DAGVTQSPTHLIKTRGQQVTLRCSPISGHKSVSWYQQVLGQGPQFIFQYYEKEERGRGNFPDRFSARQFPNYSSELNVNALLLGDSALYLCASSLDSGGPKYEQYFGPGTRLTVT.

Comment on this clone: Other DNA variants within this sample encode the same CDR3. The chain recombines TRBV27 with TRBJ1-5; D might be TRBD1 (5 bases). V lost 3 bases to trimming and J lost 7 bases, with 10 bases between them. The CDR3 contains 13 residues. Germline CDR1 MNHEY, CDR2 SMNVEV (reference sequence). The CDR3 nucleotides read TGTGCCAGCAGTTTTTCTTGGGGGCAGCCCCAGCATTTT. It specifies CASSFSWGQPQHF.

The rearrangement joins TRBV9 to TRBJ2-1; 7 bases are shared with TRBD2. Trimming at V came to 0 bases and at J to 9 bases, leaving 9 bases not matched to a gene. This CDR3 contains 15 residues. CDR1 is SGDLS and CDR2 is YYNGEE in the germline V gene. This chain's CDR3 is CASSVGAEGGGEQFF. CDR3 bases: TGTGCCAGCAGCGTAGGGGCGGAGGGCGGGGGTGAGCAGTTCTTC.

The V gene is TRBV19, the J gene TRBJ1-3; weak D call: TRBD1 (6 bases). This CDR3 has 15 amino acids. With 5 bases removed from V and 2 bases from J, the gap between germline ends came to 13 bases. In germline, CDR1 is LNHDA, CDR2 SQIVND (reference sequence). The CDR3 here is CASSFTGTPGNTIYF. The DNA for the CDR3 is TGTGCCAGTAGTTTTACAGGGACCCCTGGAAACACCATATATTTT. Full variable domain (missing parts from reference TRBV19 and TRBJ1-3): DGGITQSPKYLFRKEGQNVTLSCEQNLNHDAMYWYRQDPGQGLRLIYYSQIVNDFQKGDIAEGYSVSREKKESFPLTVTSAQKNPTAFYLCASSFTGTPGNTIYFGEGSWLTVV.

The CDR3 region is CASSSQTGPQHF. The DNA for the CDR3 is TGTGCCAGCAGCTCACAGACGGGGCCCCAGCATTTT. The chain has TRBV7-8 and TRBJ1-5; D call uncertain. Germline V gene lookup returns CDR1 SGHVS and CDR2 FQNEAQ. With 4 bases removed from V and 9 bases from J, the gap between germline ends came to 10 bases. CDR3 size: 12 residues.

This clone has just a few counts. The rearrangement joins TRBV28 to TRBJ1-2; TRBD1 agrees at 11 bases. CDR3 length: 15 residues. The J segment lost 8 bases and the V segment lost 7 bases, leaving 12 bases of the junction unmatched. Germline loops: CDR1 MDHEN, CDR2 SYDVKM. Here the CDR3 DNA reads TGTGCCAGCACATCCCCCGGACAGGGGGCGTGGGGCTACACCTTC. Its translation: CASTSPGQGAWGYTF.

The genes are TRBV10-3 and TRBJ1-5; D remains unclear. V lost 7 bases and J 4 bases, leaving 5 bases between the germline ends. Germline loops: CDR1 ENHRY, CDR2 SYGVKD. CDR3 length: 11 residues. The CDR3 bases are TGTGCCATCACCTCTAATCAGCCCCAGCATTTT. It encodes CAITSNQPQHF.

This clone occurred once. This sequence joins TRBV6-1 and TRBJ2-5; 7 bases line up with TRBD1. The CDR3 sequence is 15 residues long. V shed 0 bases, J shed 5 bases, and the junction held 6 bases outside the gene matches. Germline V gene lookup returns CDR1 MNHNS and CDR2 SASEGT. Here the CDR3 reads CASSEAGRGWETQYF. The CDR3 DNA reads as TGTGCCAGCAGTGAAGCGGGCAGGGGGTGGGAGACCCAGTACTTC.

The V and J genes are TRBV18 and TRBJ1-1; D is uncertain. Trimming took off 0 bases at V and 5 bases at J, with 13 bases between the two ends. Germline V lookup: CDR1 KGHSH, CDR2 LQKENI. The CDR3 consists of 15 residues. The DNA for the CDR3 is TGTGCCAGCTCACCACCATCCTCCGGGAAAACTGAAGCTTTCTTT. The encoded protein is CASSPPSSGKTEAFF.

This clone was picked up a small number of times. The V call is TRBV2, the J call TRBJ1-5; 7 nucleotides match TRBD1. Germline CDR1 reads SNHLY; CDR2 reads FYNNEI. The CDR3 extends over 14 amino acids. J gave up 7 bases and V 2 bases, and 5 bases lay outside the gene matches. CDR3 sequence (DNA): TGTGCCAGCAGTGAAATCAGGACAGGACAGCCCCAGCATTTT. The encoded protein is CASSEIRTGQPQHF.

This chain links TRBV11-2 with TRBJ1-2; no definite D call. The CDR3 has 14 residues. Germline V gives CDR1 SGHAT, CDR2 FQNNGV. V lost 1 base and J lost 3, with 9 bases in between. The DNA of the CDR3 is TGTGCCAGCAGCTTAGGACTCGGATACTATGGCTACACCTTC. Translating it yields CASSLGLGYYGYTF.

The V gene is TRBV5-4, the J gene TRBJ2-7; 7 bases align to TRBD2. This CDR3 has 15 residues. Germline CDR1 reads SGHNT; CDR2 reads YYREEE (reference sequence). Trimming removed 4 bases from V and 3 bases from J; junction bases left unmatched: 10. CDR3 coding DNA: TGTGCCAGCAGCACCCCTAGCGGAGCCAGCTACGAGCAGTACTTC. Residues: CASSTPSGASYEQYF. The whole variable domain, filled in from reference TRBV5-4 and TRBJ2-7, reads ETGVTQSPTHLIKTRGQQVTLRCSSQSGHNTVSWYQQALGQGPQFIFQYYREEENGRGNFPPRFSGLQFPNYSSELNVNALELDDSALYLCASSTPSGASYEQYFGPGTRLTVT.

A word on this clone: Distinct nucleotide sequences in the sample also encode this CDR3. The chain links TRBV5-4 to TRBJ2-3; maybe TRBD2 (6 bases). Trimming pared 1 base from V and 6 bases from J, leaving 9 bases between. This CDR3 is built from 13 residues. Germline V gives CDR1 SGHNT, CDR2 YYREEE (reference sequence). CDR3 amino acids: CASSLSGADTQYF. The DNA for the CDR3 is TGTGCCAGCAGCTTGTCGGGAGCGGATACGCAGTATTTT.